This entry lists 28 T cell receptor beta chains sequenced from one sample in a study of blood T cell repertoires in COVID-19. Measured with immunoSEQ multiplex PCR; TCRdb has only the in-frame clones, and not every one. The sample holds approximately 220,000 clones, 82% seen once. The specimen sequenced was peripheral blood. The receptors derive from a woman in her 70s with acute or convalescent COVID-19.

A single count supports this clone. This rearrangement joins TRBV3-1 (or the pseudogene TRBV3-2) to TRBJ1-1, with 7 bases matching TRBD1. CDR1 and CDR2 from the germline V gene are LGHDT and YNNKEL (reference sequence). The junction had 7 bases not matched to a gene; V was cut back by 1 base and J by 11 bases. The length of the CDR3 is 13 residues. CDR3 region: CASSQATGREAFF. As DNA, the CDR3 is TGTGCCAGCAGCCAAGCGACAGGGAGAGAGGCTTTCTTT.

The chain is built from TRBV14 and TRBJ1-2, with 7 bases that match TRBD1. This CDR3 spans 13 amino acids. Germline V gives CDR1 SGHDN, CDR2 FVKESK. The ends lost 4 bases at V and 8 bases at J; junction bases unmatched: 7. As DNA, the CDR3 is TGTGCCAGCAGCCCCGACAGGGTGGGCGGCTACACCTTC. This codes for CASSPDRVGGYTF. The full variable domain, with the rest looked up from reference TRBV14 and TRBJ1-2, is EAGVTQFPSHSVIEKGQTVTLRCDPISGHDNLYWYRRVMGKEIKFLLHFVKESKQDESGMPNNRFLAERTGGTYSTLKVQPAELEDSGVYFCASSPDRVGGYTFGSGTRLTVV.

The table lists this clone with a few counts. The J gene is TRBJ1-2, the V gene TRBV27; a weak D match, TRBD1 (5 bases). The CDR3 length is 12 residues. V lost 3 bases to trimming and J lost 5 bases, with 7 bases between them. In germline, CDR1 is MNHEY, CDR2 SMNVEV (reference sequence). The CDR3 DNA reads TGTGCCAGCAGTTTGCGGGGGTATGGCTACACCTTC. This translates into CASSLRGYGYTF.

As concerns this clone: Within the sample, other DNA sequences also encode this same CDR3. The genes are TRBV30 and TRBJ2-7, with D possibly being TRBD2 (5 bases). The CDR3 contains 12 residues. V was trimmed by 0 bases and J by 4 bases, leaving 7 bases between them. Per germline, CDR1 GTSNPN and CDR2 SVGIG (reference sequence). The CDR3 DNA reads TGTGCCTGGAGTGTGACGGGATACGAGCAGTACTTC. This sequence encodes CAWSVTGYEQYF.

The chain employs TRBV3-1 (or the pseudogene TRBV3-2) and TRBJ1-2; 9 nucleotides agree with TRBD1. CDR1 and CDR2 from the germline V gene are LGHDT and YNNKEL (reference sequence). Trimming removed 4 bases from V and 4 bases from J; junction bases left unmatched: 7. The CDR3 is 15 amino acids. CDR3 bases: TGTGCCAGCAGCCCGGGGACAGGGTCGCCCTATGGCTACACCTTC. Encoded protein: CASSPGTGSPYGYTF.

This chain links TRBV6-6 with TRBJ1-1; 7 bases are shared with TRBD1. CDR1 MNHNY and CDR2 SVGAGI come from the germline V gene (reference sequence). The CDR3 is made up of 14 amino acids. V was pared by 8 bases and J by 4 bases, with 10 bases of the junction left unmatched. The CDR3 DNA is TGTGCCAGCGGTAGACAGGGCGTGGGCACTGAAGCTTTCTTT. Amino acid sequence: CASGRQGVGTEAFF.

The sample holds a few counts of this clone. This sequence joins TRBV19 and TRBJ1-5, with a possible D match to TRBD1 (5 bases). CDR1 and CDR2 from the germline V gene are LNHDA and SQIVND (reference sequence). V lost 3 bases and J 1 base, leaving 13 bases between the germline ends. The CDR3 runs 16 residues. CDR3 nucleotide sequence: TGTGCCAGTAGTATGTATCTTCGGGGGAGCAATCAGCCCCAGCATTTT. This translates into CASSMYLRGSNQPQHF. Full variable domain (rest looked up from reference TRBV19 and TRBJ1-5): DGGITQSPKYLFRKEGQNVTLSCEQNLNHDAMYWYRQDPGQGLRLIYYSQIVNDFQKGDIAEGYSVSREKKESFPLTVTSAQKNPTAFYLCASSMYLRGSNQPQHFGDGTRLSIL.

The sample holds one count of this clone. The rearrangement links TRBV7-9 to TRBJ2-5; D might be TRBD2 (5 bases). This CDR3 has 14 amino acids. Germline V gives CDR1 SEHNR, CDR2 FQNEAQ (reference sequence). Trimming shortened V by 1 base and J by 5 bases, and 11 bases separated the two germline ends. The CDR3 nucleotides read TGTGCCAGCAGCTTAGGTCTAACTAGTGAGACCCAGTACTTC. Residues: CASSLGLTSETQYF.

The chain joins TRBV5-4 to TRBJ1-1; TRBD1 is a possible D gene (5 bases). V shed 0 bases and J shed 11 bases, with 20 bases lying between them. The CDR3 runs 15 residues. Germline-derived CDR1 and CDR2 are SGHNT and YYREEE (reference sequence). CDR3 coding DNA: TGTGCCAGCAGCTTGGGGGGCGGGGACCTCCGGGGCGCTTTCTTT. Its translation is CASSLGGGDLRGAFF.

The CDR3 nucleotides read TGTGCCACCAGCAGAGATAGAAGTACCGATAATCAGCCCCAGCATTTT. Protein product: CATSRDRSTDNQPQHF. This chain joins TRBV15 and TRBJ1-5; D gene ambiguous. Per the germline V gene, CDR1 is LNHNV and CDR2 is YYDKDF (reference sequence). The CDR3 runs to 16 residues. Trimming pared 0 bases from V and 4 bases from J, leaving 13 bases between.

This rearrangement joins TRBV5-5 to TRBJ2-3; 9 bases agree with TRBD2. The germline V gene encodes CDR1 SGHKS and CDR2 YYEKEE (reference sequence). Trimming took 3 bases from V and 2 from J; bases not matched to a gene: 13. This CDR3 is 18 amino acids long. The CDR3 region is CASSSRRTTSGYTDTQYF. In DNA, the CDR3 is TGTGCCAGCAGCTCGAGGCGCACGACTAGCGGCTACACAGATACGCAGTATTTT.

The V call is TRBV18, the J call TRBJ2-3, with D uncertain. Germline V CDR1 and CDR2: KGHSH, LQKENI. The CDR3 has 16 amino acids. V was shortened by 2 bases and J by 0 bases, with 12 bases between the two germline ends. The CDR3 DNA follows: TGTGCCAGCTCACCAATGGGTGCGACTAGCACAGATACGCAGTATTTT. Translated, it gives CASSPMGATSTDTQYF.

The chain employs TRBV9 and TRBJ1-5; D is undetermined. V was cut by 2 bases and J by 3 bases, with 9 bases left in between. Germline assignment: CDR1 SGDLS and CDR2 YYNGEE. The CDR3 sequence is 14 residues long. CDR3 in amino acids: CASSVDGNNQPQHF. DNA of the CDR3: TGTGCCAGCAGCGTGGACGGGAACAATCAGCCCCAGCATTTT. Full variable domain (missing parts from reference TRBV9 and TRBJ1-5): DSGVTQTPKHLITATGQRVTLRCSPRSGDLSVYWYQQSLDQGLQFLIQYYNGEERAKGNILERFSAQQFPDLHSELNLSSLELGDSALYFCASSVDGNNQPQHFGDGTRLSIL.

J is TRBJ2-2 and V is TRBV6-5, with 7 positions matching TRBD1. With V trimmed by 6 bases and J by 1 base, 5 bases remained unmatched. The CDR3 length is 15 residues. Germline loops: CDR1 MNHEY, CDR2 SVGAGI. The CDR3 bases are TGTGCCAGCAGGATCCGACAGGGGAACACCGGGGAGCTGTTTTTT. Translated, it gives CASRIRQGNTGELFF.

The V and J genes are TRBV3-1 (or the pseudogene TRBV3-2) and TRBJ2-7, with 9 bases aligning to TRBD1. CDR1 and CDR2 (germline): LGHDT, YNNKEL (reference sequence). This CDR3 is built from 15 residues. Trimming cost V 5 bases and J 3 bases; bases outside gene matches: 8. DNA of the CDR3: TGTGCCAGCAGCGCGACAGGGGGAAGCTTCTACGAGCAGTACTTC. This codes for CASSATGGSFYEQYF.

The CDR3, as DNA: TGTGCCATCAGTGGTGGGATCAAGAGCGGGGGGGACAATGAGCAGTTCTTC. Amino acid sequence: CAISGGIKSGGDNEQFF. The V gene is TRBV10-3, the J gene TRBJ2-1, with 10 positions matching TRBD2. Trimming removed 4 bases from V and 5 bases from J; junction bases left unmatched: 11. The CDR3 is 17 residues long. Per the germline V gene, CDR1 is ENHRY and CDR2 is SYGVKD.

In this sample, this clone turned up a few times. The genes are TRBV9 and TRBJ1-4; D is possibly TRBD1 (5 bases). The CDR3 consists of 13 residues. Deletions cut 3 bases from V and 6 bases from J, with 9 bases between. The V gene's germline CDR1 is SGDLS and CDR2 YYNGEE. CDR3 in amino acids: CASSAGSDEKLFF. For the CDR3, the DNA is TGTGCCAGCAGCGCAGGGTCGGATGAAAAACTGTTTTTT.

The V call is TRBV6-1, the J call TRBJ1-2; possible D gene TRBD1, 6 bases. Germline CDR1 reads MNHNS; CDR2 reads SASEGT. V was trimmed by 4 bases and J by 3 bases, leaving 21 bases between them. The CDR3 spans 17 residues. CDR3 nucleotides: TGTGCCAGCAGTGCGAATGTCGGGACACTACGATACTATGGCTACACCTTC. This gives the protein CASSANVGTLRYYGYTF.

The V gene is TRBV15, the J gene TRBJ1-1, with D possibly being TRBD1 (6 bases). The germline CDR1 and CDR2 sequences are LNHNV and YYDKDF (reference sequence). V was trimmed by 0 bases and J by 5 bases, leaving 7 bases between them. This CDR3 is built from 13 residues. Here the CDR3 DNA reads TGTGCCACCAGCAGAGAGACAGGAACTGAAGCTTTCTTT. Translating gives CATSRETGTEAFF.

This sequence joins TRBV6-5 and TRBJ1-6; 8 bases are shared with TRBD1. This CDR3 has 15 amino acids. With V trimmed by 6 bases and J by 5 bases, 6 bases remained unmatched. Germline V CDR1 and CDR2: MNHEY, SVGAGI. CDR3 in DNA: TGTGCCAGCAGGGACAGGGTACTCAATAATTCACCCCTCCACTTT. Its protein is CASRDRVLNNSPLHF.

V is TRBV10-1 and J is TRBJ1-6, with 7 bases fitting TRBD1. This CDR3 has 14 residues. Germline V gene lookup returns CDR1 WNHNN and CDR2 SYGVQD (reference sequence). After removal of 5 bases from V and 7 bases from J, the junction contained 5 bases not matched to a gene. CDR3 coding DNA: TGCGCCAGCAGTACAGGGGCCACGAATTCACCCCTCCACTTT. It codes for CASSTGATNSPLHF.

The rearrangement links TRBV12-3 or TRBV12-4 to TRBJ1-5; D possibly corresponds to TRBD1 (6 bases). The CDR3 has 13 residues. Trimming cost V 0 bases and J 6 bases, with 6 bases left between them. CDR3 coding DNA: TGTGCCAGCAGTTTAGCACAGGGTCAGCCCCAGCATTTT. Its translation: CASSLAQGQPQHF.

The rearrangement joins TRBV28 to TRBJ1-4; perhaps TRBD1 as D (6 bases). Germline lookup yields CDR1 MDHEN and CDR2 SYDVKM. This CDR3 has 14 amino acids. Trimming left V 4 bases short and J 4 bases short, with 10 bases between. CDR3 DNA sequence: TGTGCCAGCAGTTGGACAGCCGTTAATGAAAAACTGTTTTTT. It yields the protein CASSWTAVNEKLFF.

This chain uses TRBV7-2 with TRBJ1-6; D ambiguous. The CDR3 is 15 amino acids. V was trimmed by 5 bases and J by 6 bases, leaving 14 bases between them. Germline CDR1 and CDR2: SGHTA and FQGNSA. This chain's CDR3 is CASSSRSGPNSPLHF. In nucleotides, the CDR3 is TGTGCCAGCAGCAGTCGGTCAGGCCCTAATTCACCCCTCCACTTT.

The chain has TRBV7-2 and TRBJ2-7; 8 bases are a match to TRBD1. From germline, CDR1 is SGHTA and CDR2 FQGNSA. This CDR3 region has 15 residues. J was trimmed by 2 bases and V by 4 bases; bases with no gene match: 7. DNA for the CDR3: TGTGCCAGCAGCTCCTGGGACAGGTCCCCCTACGAGCAGTACTTC. Translating gives CASSSWDRSPYEQYF.

The chain is built from TRBV6-4 and TRBJ1-1, with TRBD1 as a possible D gene (5 bases). Germline lookup yields CDR1 MRHNA and CDR2 SNTAGT. Trimming pared 3 bases from V and 5 bases from J, leaving 10 bases between. CDR3 length: 13 amino acids. The CDR3 bases are TGTGCCAGCAGTGAGGGCAGGGATACTGAAGCTTTCTTT. Translated, it gives CASSEGRDTEAFF.

V gene TRBV27 combines with J gene TRBJ2-1; D is perhaps TRBD1 (6 bases). V was pared by 8 bases and J by 5 bases, with 19 bases between. The CDR3 is made up of 15 amino acids. Germline values: CDR1 MNHEY, CDR2 SMNVEV (reference sequence). This CDR3 is CASLSFGTLNNEQFF. DNA of the CDR3: TGTGCCAGCCTTAGTTTCGGGACACTAAACAATGAGCAGTTCTTC.

This chain joins TRBV7-9 and TRBJ1-6; 8 bases are a match to TRBD1. Germline V gives CDR1 SEHNR, CDR2 FQNEAQ (reference sequence). This CDR3 region has 16 residues. The V segment lost 5 bases and the J segment 5 bases; nucleotides outside the gene matches: 8. The CDR3 nucleotides are TGTGCCAGCAGCGTAAGGAGACAGGGGAATAATTCACCCCTCCACTTT. Its protein is CASSVRRQGNNSPLHF.